This T cell receptor (beta chain) appears in the sequencing data of a study of CD4 T cells in relation to SARS-CoV-2 and coronaviruses. Study-level points and caveats: Each donor contributed either pre-pandemic or post-infection samples, not both.

The V end was cut by 6 bases, the J end by 5 bases, with 7 bases between. The CDR3 contains 11 residues. The germline V gene has CDR1 MNHEY and CDR2 SVGAGI. Method: immunoSEQ multiplex PCR; TCRdb's copy keeps in-frame clones and lacks some. This sample has approximately 26,000 clones, with roughly 73% found just once. With respect to this clone: As yet, its antigen is unknown.

CD4+ T cells from unexposed donors were obtained before the COVID-19 pandemic (2011-2018). CD4+ T cells were isolated from the cells after 10 days of culture. This chain uses TRBV6-5 with TRBJ2-5, with D hard to call. The specimen was CD4+ T cells from PBMCs, cultured in vitro. The clonotype was recovered from a human donor in good health. CDR3 coding DNA: TGTGCCAGCAGCCGACGGGAGACCCAGTACTTC. Residues: CASSRRETQYF.